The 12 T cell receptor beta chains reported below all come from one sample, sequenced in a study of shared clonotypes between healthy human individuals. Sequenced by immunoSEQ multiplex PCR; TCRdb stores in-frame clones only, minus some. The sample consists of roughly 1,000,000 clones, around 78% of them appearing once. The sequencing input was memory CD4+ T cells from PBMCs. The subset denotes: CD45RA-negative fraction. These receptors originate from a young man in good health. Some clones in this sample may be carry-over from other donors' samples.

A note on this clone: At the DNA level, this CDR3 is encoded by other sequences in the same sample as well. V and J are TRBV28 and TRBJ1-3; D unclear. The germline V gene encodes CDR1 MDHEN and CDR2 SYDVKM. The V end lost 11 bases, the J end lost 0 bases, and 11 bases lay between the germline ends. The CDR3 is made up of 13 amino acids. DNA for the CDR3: TGTGCCTCACGACTGCTCTCTGGAAACACCATATATTTT. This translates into CASRLLSGNTIYF.

This chain's CDR3 is CAISFPDSYGYTF. The CDR3 nucleotides are TGTGCCATCAGCTTCCCGGACAGCTATGGCTACACCTTC. The J gene is TRBJ1-2, the V gene TRBV10-3, with TRBD1 as a possible D gene (6 bases). Trimming took off 6 bases at V and 4 bases at J, with 12 bases between the two ends. The CDR3 covers 13 residues. Per the germline V gene, CDR1 is ENHRY and CDR2 is SYGVKD.

CDR3 coding DNA: TGCGCCAGCAGACCTGGGACTCCCAAGGAAGAGACCCAGTACTTC. This gives the protein CASRPGTPKEETQYF. The chain joins TRBV5-1 to TRBJ2-5, with D tentatively TRBD2 (6 bases). CDR3 length: 15 amino acids. V lost 5 bases, J lost 3 bases, and 17 bases lay in between. Germline-derived CDR1 and CDR2 are SGHRS and YFSETQ.

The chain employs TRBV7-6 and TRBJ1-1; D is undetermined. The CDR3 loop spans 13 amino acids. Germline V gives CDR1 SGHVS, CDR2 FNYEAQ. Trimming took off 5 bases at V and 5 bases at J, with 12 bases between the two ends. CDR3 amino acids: CASSPRLLTEAFF. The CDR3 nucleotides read TGTGCCAGCAGCCCCCGCCTGTTGACTGAAGCTTTCTTT.

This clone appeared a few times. The CDR3 sequence: CASSLGTQGGQPQHF. The CDR3 DNA follows: TGTGCCAGCAGCTTAGGGACGCAGGGTGGACAGCCCCAGCATTTT. The chain carries TRBV7-9 and TRBJ1-5, with TRBD1 as a possible D gene (5 bases). Trimming stripped 1 base from V and 7 bases from J, with 14 bases between. Germline values: CDR1 SEHNR, CDR2 FQNEAQ (reference sequence). The CDR3 has 15 amino acids.

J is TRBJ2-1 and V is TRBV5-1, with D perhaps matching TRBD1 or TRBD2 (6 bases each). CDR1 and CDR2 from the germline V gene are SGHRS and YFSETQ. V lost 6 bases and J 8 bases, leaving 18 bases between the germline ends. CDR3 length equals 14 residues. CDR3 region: CASTSLGGGDEQFF. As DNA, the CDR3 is TGCGCCAGCACCTCGCTAGGGGGAGGAGATGAGCAGTTCTTC.

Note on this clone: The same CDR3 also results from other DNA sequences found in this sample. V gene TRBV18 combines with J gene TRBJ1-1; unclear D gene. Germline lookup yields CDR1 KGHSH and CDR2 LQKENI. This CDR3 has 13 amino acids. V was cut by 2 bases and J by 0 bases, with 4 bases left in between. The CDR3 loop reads CASSPDLNTEAFF. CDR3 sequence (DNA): TGTGCCAGCTCACCAGATCTGAACACTGAAGCTTTCTTT.

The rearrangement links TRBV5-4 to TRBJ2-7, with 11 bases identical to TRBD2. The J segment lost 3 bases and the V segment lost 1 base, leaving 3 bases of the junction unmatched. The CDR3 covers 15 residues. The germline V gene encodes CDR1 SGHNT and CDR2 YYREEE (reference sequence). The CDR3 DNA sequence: TGTGCCAGCAGCTTGCCTAGCGGGAGGAACTACGAGCAGTACTTC. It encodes CASSLPSGRNYEQYF.

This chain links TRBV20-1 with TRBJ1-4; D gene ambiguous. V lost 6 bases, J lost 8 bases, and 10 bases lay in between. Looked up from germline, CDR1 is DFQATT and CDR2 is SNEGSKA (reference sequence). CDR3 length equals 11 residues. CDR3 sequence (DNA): TGCAGTGCGGCGGGAAAGGAAAAACTGTTTTTT. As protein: CSAAGKEKLFF.

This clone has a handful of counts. DNA for the CDR3: TGTGCCAGCAGCTCCGGGACCACCTACGAGCAGTACTTC. As protein: CASSSGTTYEQYF. The chain links TRBV5-5 to TRBJ2-7; D is tentatively TRBD1 or TRBD2 (5 bases each). Germline loops: CDR1 SGHKS, CDR2 YYEKEE (reference sequence). This CDR3 is 13 amino acids long. V was shortened by 3 bases and J by 2 bases, with 9 bases between the two germline ends.

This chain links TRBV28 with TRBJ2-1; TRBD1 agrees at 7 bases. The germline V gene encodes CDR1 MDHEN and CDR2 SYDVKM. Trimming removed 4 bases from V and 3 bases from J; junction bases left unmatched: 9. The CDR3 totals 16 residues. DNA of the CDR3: TGTGCCAGCAGTTGGACAGGCCAAGTACTCTACAATGAGCAGTTCTTC. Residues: CASSWTGQVLYNEQFF.

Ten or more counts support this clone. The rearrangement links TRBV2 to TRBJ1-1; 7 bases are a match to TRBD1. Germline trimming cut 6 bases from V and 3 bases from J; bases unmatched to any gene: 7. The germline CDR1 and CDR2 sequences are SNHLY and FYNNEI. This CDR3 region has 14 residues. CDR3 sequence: CASRNRGWYTEAFF. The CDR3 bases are TGTGCCAGCAGGAACAGGGGATGGTACACTGAAGCTTTCTTT.